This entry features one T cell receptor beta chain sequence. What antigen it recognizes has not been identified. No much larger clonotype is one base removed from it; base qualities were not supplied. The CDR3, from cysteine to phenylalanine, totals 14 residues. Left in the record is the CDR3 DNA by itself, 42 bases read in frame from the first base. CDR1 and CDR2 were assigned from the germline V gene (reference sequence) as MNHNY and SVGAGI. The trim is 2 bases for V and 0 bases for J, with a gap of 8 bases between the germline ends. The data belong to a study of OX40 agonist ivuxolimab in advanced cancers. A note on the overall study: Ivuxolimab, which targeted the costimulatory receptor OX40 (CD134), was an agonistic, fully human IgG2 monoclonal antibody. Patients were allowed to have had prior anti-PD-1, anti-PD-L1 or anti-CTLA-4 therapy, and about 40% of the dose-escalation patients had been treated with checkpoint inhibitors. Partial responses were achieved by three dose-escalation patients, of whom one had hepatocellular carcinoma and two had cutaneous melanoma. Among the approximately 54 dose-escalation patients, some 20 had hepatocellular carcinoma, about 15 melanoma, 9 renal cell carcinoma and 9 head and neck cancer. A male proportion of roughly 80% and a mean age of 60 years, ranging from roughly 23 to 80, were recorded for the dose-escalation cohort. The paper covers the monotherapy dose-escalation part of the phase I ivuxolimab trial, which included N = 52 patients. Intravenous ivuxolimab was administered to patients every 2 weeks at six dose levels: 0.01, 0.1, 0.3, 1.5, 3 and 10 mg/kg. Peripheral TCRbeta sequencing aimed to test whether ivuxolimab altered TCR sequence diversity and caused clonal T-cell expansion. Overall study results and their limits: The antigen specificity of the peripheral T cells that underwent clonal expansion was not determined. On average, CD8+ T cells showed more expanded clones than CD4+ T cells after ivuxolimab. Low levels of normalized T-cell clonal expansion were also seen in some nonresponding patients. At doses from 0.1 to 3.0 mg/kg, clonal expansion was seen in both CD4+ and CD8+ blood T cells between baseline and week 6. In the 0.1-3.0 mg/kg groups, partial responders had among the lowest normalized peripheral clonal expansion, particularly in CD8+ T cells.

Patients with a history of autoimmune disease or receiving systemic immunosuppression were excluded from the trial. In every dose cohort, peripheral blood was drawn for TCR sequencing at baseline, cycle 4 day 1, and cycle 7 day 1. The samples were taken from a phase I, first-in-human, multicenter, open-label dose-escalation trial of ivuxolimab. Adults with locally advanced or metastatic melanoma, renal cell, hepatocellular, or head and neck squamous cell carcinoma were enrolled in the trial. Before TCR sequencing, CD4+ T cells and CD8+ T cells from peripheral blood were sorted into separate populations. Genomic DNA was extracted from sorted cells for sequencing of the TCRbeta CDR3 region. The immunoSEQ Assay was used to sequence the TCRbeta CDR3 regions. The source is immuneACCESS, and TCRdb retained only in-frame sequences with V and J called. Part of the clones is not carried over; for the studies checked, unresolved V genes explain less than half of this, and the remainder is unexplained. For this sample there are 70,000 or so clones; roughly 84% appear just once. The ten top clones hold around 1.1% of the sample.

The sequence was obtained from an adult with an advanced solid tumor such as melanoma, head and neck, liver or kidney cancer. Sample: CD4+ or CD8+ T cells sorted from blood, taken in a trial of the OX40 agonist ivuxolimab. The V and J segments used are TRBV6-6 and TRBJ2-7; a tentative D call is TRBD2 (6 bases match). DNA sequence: TGTGCCAGCAGTTACGCGGGAAGCTCCTACGAGCAGTACTTC. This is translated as CASSYAGSSYEQYF.